This TCR beta chain came from a study of blood T cells in healthy people across ages (dated by TCRdb to between 2014 and 2017). About the full investigation: In model experiments, roughly one uniquely barcoded TCR beta cDNA molecule per two T cells was captured by template switching. Using the same blood draw, the study looked at two additional independent replicas of 1 million unique cDNA reads for two donors, one aged 18 to 30 and the other aged 80 or older. To track age-related changes in TCR beta repertoire diversity, the study relied on deep sequencing normalized with unique cDNA molecular identifiers. Four age groups were formed from the donors: young (average approximately 16 years), middle-aged (more than 35), aged (approximately 60) and long-lived (approximately 78). To avoid experimental bias, donors of different ages were spread randomly across the sequencing lanes.

Libraries came from 5' RACE. The sequencing machine was an Illumina HiSeq 2500. A second PCR of roughly 6 to 11 cycles was run with a J-beta primer mix and a sample-barcoded 5' primer. A unique molecular identifier was introduced onto each TCR beta cDNA molecule by a template-switch 5' adaptor carrying 12 random nucleotides. Each sample yielded at least 3 million CDR3-containing paired-end reads. First-strand cDNA synthesis was performed from all RNA using the Mint cDNA synthesis kit, with priming by a TRBC-specific oligonucleotide. Following uracil-DNA glycosylase treatment, all cDNA underwent a first 18-cycle PCR with the universal primers M1SS and BC2_uni_R. The study's processing was this. Normalization of each sample was performed by random selection of 1 million high-quality reads, each carrying a distinct molecular identifier. Reads sharing molecular identifiers were discarded rather than binned into consensus sequences. MiTCR, with a Q25 quality threshold and the strictest error-elimination algorithm, was used for CDR3 identification, clonotype clustering and error correction. A nonparametric unseen species model with Euler transformation was used to estimate lower-bound total TCR beta diversity. In-frame beta chains were kept once TCRdb had trimmed the public reads at Q25 with fastp and called clones with MiXCR. All rows with the same CDR3 protein become a single entry with the most common DNA and genes. These V and J calls derive from TCRdb rather than the authors' analysis. The table for this sample lists about 810,000 distinct CDR3 sequences; about 36% of them were counted only once. Roughly 13% of the sample belongs to the ten largest clones.

Study-level results and caveats: Observed TCR beta diversity per million T cells fell roughly linearly with age, and a significant reduction was already apparent by age roughly 40. Observed TCR beta diversity correlated strongly with the percentage of naive T cells measured by flow cytometry. Conclusive comparison of naive and antigen-experienced compartments was prevented by the profiling of bulk unsorted PBMCs. Compared with the aged group, more naive CD4+ T cells, fewer expanded clones and increased TCR diversity were shown by the long-lived group, suggesting age selection. Estimates of total diversity based on one million sequenced T cells were considered lower bounds and underestimates. Because donor CMV infection status was unknown, age-related changes in expanded clonotypes were potentially confounded.

This clonotype was observed many times. Its recognized antigen is unknown. Per-base quality was not reported, and no clone a single base away is much larger than it. Cut back by 5 bases and 3 bases, the V and J ends lie 10 bases apart. The CDR3, cysteine through phenylalanine, is 14 amino acids long. Just the 42-base CDR3 DNA is kept, in frame starting at base 1. CDR1 and CDR2 are drawn from the germline V gene: SNHLY, FYNNEI. The donors were 40 or so Caucasian individuals from Russia, aged roughly 6 to 100 years, who were systemically healthy. Ten milliliters of peripheral blood were drawn from each donor into EDTA-treated Vacutainer tubes. Ficoll-Paque density-gradient centrifugation was used to isolate PBMCs, with at least 6 million per sample. Trizol reagent was used to extract total RNA from the PBMCs, yielding at least 5 micrograms per sample. The percentages of naive CD45RAhigh/CD27high T cells were determined by flow cytometry on a PBMC aliquot from every donor.

Here the chain combines TRBV2 and TRBJ1-4, with the D gene too uncertain to name. The sequenced material came from blood. The receptor was derived from a young man in good health. The CDR3 here reads CASSQQSSNEKLFF. In nucleotide form, the sequence is TGTGCCAGCAGTCAACAGAGTTCTAATGAAAAACTGTTTTTT.